The 26 T cell receptor beta chains below come from one sample, sequenced in a study of beta chain features in type 1 diabetes (dated by TCRdb to about 2018). Receptor amplification or capture employed the immunoSEQ multiplex PCR assay. The entire isolated RNA was reverse transcribed using the High Capacity cDNA Reverse Transcription Kit, and thus expressed TCRB transcripts were sequenced. Entries here come from immuneACCESS through TCRdb and include only in-frame sequences with V and J called. Some clones fail to appear in such tables; in the studies checked, an unresolved V gene covers under half of the shortfall, and the cause of the remainder is unknown. Within this sample are approximately 250,000 clones, with roughly 16% of them counted one time only. The ten largest account for about 0.078% of the sample. These receptors' antigens are unknown. Broader findings and caveats from the paper: Type 1 diabetes patients showed a moderate but significant shortening of TCRB CDR3 length in all four CD4+ subsets.

The sequencing sample was made of naive CD4+ T cells from blood. The sample's cell subset or site, from its label and the paper: true naive CD4+ T cells. These receptor sequences come from a man aged 25 to 40 with type 1 diabetes.

This clone was recorded a few times. The chain employs TRBV5-4 and TRBJ2-2; 7 bases match TRBD1. Germline trimming cut 4 bases from V and 1 base from J; bases unmatched to any gene: 7. Germline values: CDR1 SGHNT, CDR2 YYREEE (reference sequence). The CDR3 spans 16 residues. DNA of the CDR3: TGTGCCAGCAGCCTCGGACAGGCTGTGAACACCGGGGAGCTGTTTTTT. It is translated as CASSLGQAVNTGELFF.

This clone came up a few times. V and J are TRBV27 and TRBJ2-3; no clear D gene. The germline CDR1 and CDR2 sequences are MNHEY and SMNVEV (reference sequence). V was shortened by 8 bases and J by 5 bases, with 17 bases between the two germline ends. The CDR3 is made up of 14 amino acids. The chain's CDR3 is CASSFSLSQDTQYF. The DNA of the CDR3 is TGTGCCAGCTCCTTCAGTCTGAGCCAAGATACGCAGTATTTT.

This clone was seen only a few times. The rearrangement joins TRBV28 to TRBJ2-1; 7 nucleotides match TRBD2. J lost 4 bases, V lost 2 bases, and 5 bases had no gene match. This CDR3 is built from 15 residues. CDR1 is MDHEN and CDR2 is SYDVKM in the germline V gene. The DNA for the CDR3 is TGTGCCAGCAGTTTAGCGGCTAGCGGATACAATGAGCAGTTCTTC. This gives the protein CASSLAASGYNEQFF.

This clone came up a few times. CDR3 sequence reads: CASSIGNSLNIQYF. The CDR3 bases are TGTGCCAGTAGTATAGGAAATAGTCTAAACATTCAGTACTTC. The gene calls are TRBV19 and TRBJ2-4, with no clear D. Trimming took 1 base from V and 6 from J, leaving 10 bases between them. The CDR3 has 14 amino acids. Germline values: CDR1 LNHDA, CDR2 SQIVND (reference sequence). Combining the CDR3 with reference TRBV19 and TRBJ2-4 gives the whole variable domain DGGITQSPKYLFRKEGQNVTLSCEQNLNHDAMYWYRQDPGQGLRLIYYSQIVNDFQKGDIAEGYSVSREKKESFPLTVTSAQKNPTAFYLCASSIGNSLNIQYFGAGTRLSVL.

The chain uses TRBV5-1 and TRBJ2-5, with D possibly TRBD2 on 6 matching bases. This CDR3 is built from 14 residues. CDR1 is SGHRS, CDR2 YFSETQ, per germline. V shed 4 bases and J shed 5 bases, with 15 bases lying between them. CDR3 in amino acids: CASSPDLEGETQYF. The CDR3, as DNA: TGCGCCAGCAGCCCGGACCTGGAGGGGGAGACCCAGTACTTC.

The V gene is TRBV7-2, the J gene TRBJ2-3, with a possible D match to TRBD2 (5 bases). V was cut by 5 bases and J by 7 bases, with 22 bases left in between. The CDR3 length is 16 residues. Looked up from germline, CDR1 is SGHTA and CDR2 is FQGNSA. The CDR3 region is CASSVSGSAPSYTQYF. The CDR3 DNA is TGTGCCAGCAGCGTGTCGGGTAGCGCCCCCTCATATACGCAGTATTTT.

This clone was seen a handful of times. This sequence joins TRBV5-4 and TRBJ2-3; D is possibly TRBD1 (5 bases). The CDR3 spans 14 residues. Trimming cost V 0 bases and J 6 bases, with 11 bases left between them. From germline, CDR1 is SGHNT and CDR2 YYREEE (reference sequence). The DNA of the CDR3 is TGTGCCAGCAGCTTGGCAGACAGTTGGGATACGCAGTATTTT. Residues: CASSLADSWDTQYF. The full variable domain, rest sourced from reference TRBV5-4 and TRBJ2-3, is ETGVTQSPTHLIKTRGQQVTLRCSSQSGHNTVSWYQQALGQGPQFIFQYYREEENGRGNFPPRFSGLQFPNYSSELNVNALELDDSALYLCASSLADSWDTQYFGPGTRLTVL.

This clone has more than one count but fewer than ten. J is TRBJ2-7 and V is TRBV4-2; D is unclear. There are 18 residues in the CDR3. Per germline, CDR1 LGHNA and CDR2 YNFKEQ. V lost 0 bases, J lost 2 bases, and 20 bases lay in between. The CDR3 spells CASSQDLGLRTSTYEQYF. The CDR3, as DNA: TGTGCCAGCAGCCAAGATCTTGGGTTGAGAACTTCGACCTACGAGCAGTACTTC.

The rearrangement joins TRBV7-9 to TRBJ2-1; D not certain. The V end lost 6 bases, the J end lost 6 bases, and 9 bases lay between the germline ends. This CDR3 is built from 12 residues. Germline V gene sequence: CDR1 SEHNR, CDR2 FQNEAQ (reference sequence). Written as DNA, the CDR3 is TGTGCCAGCAGATTCCAGGCCAATGAGCAGTTCTTC. Its translation is CASRFQANEQFF.

This chain links TRBV29-1 with TRBJ2-7; unclear D gene. Per germline, CDR1 SQVTM and CDR2 ANQGSEA. V was clipped by 5 bases and J by 1 base, with 9 bases between them. The CDR3 totals 12 residues. This CDR3 reads CSVTERSYEQYF. The CDR3 nucleotides are TGCAGCGTTACTGAGCGATCCTACGAGCAGTACTTC.

A note on this clone: The sample holds other DNA sequences that translate to the same CDR3. The chain employs TRBV9 and TRBJ1-2, with no clear D. Trimming left V 2 bases short and J 0 bases short, with 8 bases between. The CDR3 runs 14 residues. Per the germline V gene, CDR1 is SGDLS and CDR2 is YYNGEE. CDR3 in amino acids: CASSVGRANYGYTF. In nucleotides, the CDR3 is TGTGCCAGCAGCGTGGGCAGAGCTAACTATGGCTACACCTTC.

The sample holds a few counts of this clone. This sequence joins TRBV29-1 and TRBJ2-3; TRBD1 matches at 7 bases. Germline-derived CDR1 and CDR2 are SQVTM and ANQGSEA. J lost 3 bases, V lost 2 bases, and 5 bases had no gene match. CDR3 length equals 14 residues. The DNA for the CDR3 is TGCAGCGTTGAATGGGGCAGGGGGACAGATACGCAGTATTTT. Protein product: CSVEWGRGTDTQYF.

V and J are TRBV5-1 and TRBJ2-5; D call uncertain. The CDR3 totals 11 residues. Trimming removed 5 bases from V and 0 bases from J, with 2 bases in between. Germline values: CDR1 SGHRS, CDR2 YFSETQ. DNA for the CDR3: TGCGCCAGCAGGGACCAAGAGACCCAGTACTTC. Protein product: CASRDQETQYF. Based on the CDR3 plus reference TRBV5-1 and TRBJ2-5, the full variable domain is KAGVTQTPRYLIKTRGQQVTLSCSPISGHRSVSWYQQTPGQGLQFLFEYFSETQRNKGNFPGRFSGRQFSNSRSEMNVSTLELGDSALYLCASRDQETQYFGPGTRLLVL.

The sample holds a few counts of this clone. V is TRBV4-1 and J is TRBJ2-1; D ambiguous. CDR1 and CDR2 (germline): MGHRA, YSYEKL. The CDR3 is 15 amino acids. V dropped 0 bases and J dropped 0 bases, with 6 bases sitting between them. As DNA, the CDR3 is TGCGCCAGCAGCCAAGACCCGGTCTCCTACAATGAGCAGTTCTTC. It codes for CASSQDPVSYNEQFF.

This clone was counted between two and nine times. The chain carries TRBV7-2 and TRBJ2-2; the D gene is possibly TRBD1 (5 bases). V was pared by 3 bases and J by 0 bases, with 8 bases between. CDR1 and CDR2 from the germline V gene are SGHTA and FQGNSA. The CDR3 length is 15 residues. The CDR3: CASSFDSSNTGELFF. The CDR3 DNA sequence: TGTGCCAGCAGCTTCGACAGCTCGAACACCGGGGAGCTGTTTTTT.

This clone was found a few times. The junction departs from germline at one end; a sequencing error may be responsible. The chain is built from TRBV7-7 and TRBJ2-3; unclear D gene. The CDR3 is 15 amino acids. Per the germline V gene, CDR1 is SSHAT and CDR2 is FNYEAQ (reference sequence). The CDR3 DNA follows: TGTGCTAGCAGCTTAGGCCCTGTGGGGACAGATACGCAGTATTTT. It yields the protein CASSLGPVGTDTQYF.

This chain connects TRBV9 to TRBJ2-2, with D possibly matching TRBD1 (5 bases). This CDR3 spans 15 amino acids. Germline assignment: CDR1 SGDLS and CDR2 YYNGEE. V lost 3 bases and J lost 5, with 14 bases in between. The CDR3 DNA reads TGTGCCAGCAGCGCCCAAGGGAAGGGGACCGGGGAGCTGTTTTTT. As protein: CASSAQGKGTGELFF. Variable domain in full (rest from reference TRBV9 and TRBJ2-2): DSGVTQTPKHLITATGQRVTLRCSPRSGDLSVYWYQQSLDQGLQFLIQYYNGEERAKGNILERFSAQQFPDLHSELNLSSLELGDSALYFCASSAQGKGTGELFFGEGSRLTVL.

This chain connects TRBV29-1 to TRBJ2-1; a weak D match, TRBD1 (6 bases). The CDR3 has 14 residues. Trimming pared 6 bases from V and 7 bases from J, leaving 19 bases between. Germline values: CDR1 SQVTM, CDR2 ANQGSEA. CDR3 sequence: CSVRDISTKNEQFF. For the CDR3, the DNA is TGCAGCGTACGGGACATCTCCACTAAAAATGAGCAGTTCTTC.

The chain is built from TRBV7-9 and TRBJ1-5; 7 positions match TRBD1. The V gene end was trimmed by 5 bases and the J gene end by 3 bases; junction bases not matched to a gene: 7. Germline V gene sequence: CDR1 SEHNR, CDR2 FQNEAQ (reference sequence). The CDR3 contains 15 residues. The CDR3 bases are TGTGCCAGCAGCCCGGGACAGAGACCCAATCAGCCCCAGCATTTT. It codes for CASSPGQRPNQPQHF.

This clone was detected only a few times. The rearrangement uses TRBV15 and TRBJ2-4, with 9 nucleotides matching TRBD1. The CDR3 loop spans 19 amino acids. Losses at the gene ends were 2 bases for V and 0 bases for J; bases not matched to a gene: 11. Germline V gene lookup returns CDR1 LNHNV and CDR2 YYDKDF (reference sequence). The CDR3 sequence: CATSRSLNRGPEAKNIQYF. CDR3 nucleotide sequence: TGTGCCACCAGCAGATCCCTAAACAGGGGGCCCGAAGCCAAAAACATTCAGTACTTC.

This clone was counted only a few times. The gene calls are TRBV7-9 and TRBJ1-1; D unresolved. The CDR3 is made up of 11 amino acids. Deletions cut 6 bases from V and 6 bases from J, with 8 bases between. Germline V gene data show CDR1 as SEHNR and CDR2 as FQNEAQ (reference sequence). CDR3 sequence: CASSLVAEAFF. The CDR3, as DNA: TGTGCCAGCAGTCTAGTAGCTGAAGCTTTCTTT.

The V and J genes are TRBV30 and TRBJ1-1; D not certain. Germline assignment: CDR1 GTSNPN and CDR2 SVGIG (reference sequence). V was pared by 1 base and J by 5 bases, with 5 bases between. The CDR3 spans 11 residues. The CDR3: CAWSGVTEAFF. The DNA of the CDR3 is TGTGCCTGGAGTGGGGTGACTGAAGCTTTCTTT. The whole variable domain, filled in from reference TRBV30 and TRBJ1-1, reads SQTIHQWPATLVQPVGSPLSLECTVEGTSNPNLYWYRQAAGRGLQLLFYSVGIGQISSEVPQNLSASRPQDRQFILSSKKLLLSDSGFYLCAWSGVTEAFFGQGTRLTVV.

The DNA of the CDR3 is TGCAGTGCTAGCCCGGGATACGAGCAGTACTTC. Encoded protein: CSASPGYEQYF. The V and J genes are TRBV20-1 and TRBJ2-7, with D possibly TRBD2 on 5 matching bases. From germline, CDR1 is DFQATT and CDR2 SNEGSKA (reference sequence). Trimming removed 3 bases at V and 4 bases at J, with 7 bases between. This CDR3 is 11 amino acids long.

The chain employs TRBV10-3 and TRBJ2-7, with TRBD2 matching over 13 bases. The V gene's germline CDR1 is ENHRY and CDR2 SYGVKD. The CDR3 sequence is 17 residues long. V lost 0 bases, J lost 0 bases, and 2 bases stayed unmatched. The CDR3 coding sequence is TGTGCCATCAGTGAGTCGACTAGCGGGAGGAGCTCCTACGAGCAGTACTTC. Amino acid sequence: CAISESTSGRSSYEQYF.

The chain uses TRBV25-1 and TRBJ2-1, with D unclear. V dropped 1 base and J dropped 2 bases, with 3 bases sitting between them. This CDR3 is built from 13 residues. In germline, CDR1 is MGHDK, CDR2 SYGVNS. CDR3 nucleotides: TGTGCCAGCAGTGAATCGGCCTACAATGAGCAGTTCTTC. Protein sequence: CASSESAYNEQFF.

The chain uses TRBV19 and TRBJ2-1, with 11 positions matching TRBD2. The germline gives CDR1 LNHDA, CDR2 SQIVND (reference sequence). The trim removed 4 bases at V and 4 bases at J, leaving 3 bases unmatched. CDR3 length: 15 residues. CDR3 DNA: TGTGCCAGTAGTAAAGGGACTAGCGGATACAATGAGCAGTTCTTC. This gives the protein CASSKGTSGYNEQFF.